What follows describes a single TCR beta chain. Its antigen is unidentified. This record belongs to a study of response to subunit inactivated influenza vaccine. MiXCR, applied by TCRdb to the RT-PCR reads, yields one record per CDR3 protein. The sample yields 400,000 to 650,000 distinct CDR3 sequences, 6% to 9% seen once. CDR1 SGHTA and CDR2 FQGNSA come from the germline V gene. The CDR3 totals 16 residues. J lost 2 bases, V lost 1 base, and 5 bases had no gene match. The study, taken as a whole, reports: With each seasonal influenza vaccination, the authors suggested, few new T cells are recruited.

The sequencing here drew on PBMCs from blood, taken about 23 months after vaccination. The genes are TRBV7-2 and TRBJ2-1; 7 nucleotides agree with TRBD2. This sequence was found in a man in his fifties or sixties who received an inactivated influenza vaccine. The CDR3 protein is CASSLVAGVPYNEQFF. In nucleotides, the CDR3 is TGTGCCAGCAGCTTAGTGGCGGGAGTGCCCTACAATGAGCAGTTCTTC.